The 21 T cell receptor beta chains below all came from one sample that was sequenced in a study of long-term antiretroviral therapy in people with HIV. Researchers ran immunoSEQ v3.0 at survey level. Libraries were prepared by immunoSEQ multiplex PCR; TCRdb keeps only in-frame clonotypes and omits some of them. The table lists about 11,000 clones, about 88% of them singletons. Sequenced material: unsorted PBMCs, taken 7 to 7.5 years after starting antiretroviral therapy. The source of these receptors is a man between 45 and 60 years old with HIV.

This chain links TRBV7-9 with TRBJ1-4; the D gene is possibly TRBD1 (6 bases). V dropped 5 bases and J dropped 12 bases, with 16 bases sitting between them. The CDR3 contains 13 residues. CDR1 is SEHNR, CDR2 FQNEAQ, per germline (reference sequence). Here the CDR3 DNA reads TGTGCCAGCAGCCCCCGGGTGGACAGTGAACTGTTTTTT. Amino acids: CASSPRVDSELFF. Using reference TRBV7-9 and TRBJ1-4 for the parts outside the CDR3, the full variable domain is DTGVSQNPRHKITKRGQNVTFRCDPISEHNRLYWYRQTLGQGPEFLTYFQNEAQLEKSRLLSDRFSAERPKGSFSTLEIQRTEQGDSAMYLCASSPRVDSELFFGSGTQLSVL.

This sequence joins TRBV2 and TRBJ1-2, with D perhaps TRBD1 (5 bases). This CDR3 has 16 amino acids. The ends were cut back, 8 bases at V and 7 bases at J, with 26 bases in the middle. In germline, CDR1 is SNHLY, CDR2 FYNNEI. The CDR3 DNA sequence: TGTGCCAGCTCGGATATGGGACCGCTTACCTCAGGTGGCTACACCTTC. Amino acids: CASSDMGPLTSGGYTF.

The rearrangement links TRBV19 to TRBJ2-5; perhaps TRBD2 as D (5 bases). V was pared by 7 bases and J by 2 bases, with 17 bases between. The CDR3 has 15 amino acids. Germline CDR1 reads LNHDA; CDR2 reads SQIVND (reference sequence). CDR3 DNA sequence: TGTGCCAGTATCCAGATGACTACCCTTCAAGAGACCCAGTACTTC. Its translation is CASIQMTTLQETQYF.

The V gene is TRBV9, the J gene TRBJ2-1, with 8 nucleotides matching TRBD2. V lost 0 bases to trimming and J lost 4 bases; unmatched junction nucleotides: 3. Germline CDR1 is SGDLS and CDR2 is YYNGEE. The CDR3 spans 15 residues. The CDR3 region is CASSVATGGYNEQFF. CDR3 DNA sequence: TGTGCCAGCAGCGTAGCAACGGGGGGGTACAATGAGCAGTTCTTC.

Here the CDR3 DNA reads TGCGCCAGCAGCCAAGATAGACAGGTATCCTACGAGCAGTACTTC. Translated, it gives CASSQDRQVSYEQYF. The gene calls are TRBV4-1 and TRBJ2-7; possible D gene TRBD1, 6 bases. The CDR3 runs 15 residues. Deletions cut 0 bases from V and 1 base from J, with 10 bases between. The germline V gene encodes CDR1 MGHRA and CDR2 YSYEKL.

The V and J genes are TRBV5-4 and TRBJ1-1; D gene ambiguous. Germline V gene data show CDR1 as SGHNT and CDR2 as YYREEE (reference sequence). This CDR3 contains 15 residues. The V end lost 0 bases, the J end lost 1 base, and 10 bases lay between the germline ends. Written as DNA, the CDR3 is TGTGCCAGCAGCTTGGCCTCTGAGGGGAACACTGAAGCTTTCTTT. It translates to CASSLASEGNTEAFF.

The J gene is TRBJ2-3, the V gene TRBV7-3, with D unresolved. The CDR3 is 14 residues long. Germline loops: CDR1 SGHTA, CDR2 FQGTGA. V was pared by 1 base and J by 1 base, with 6 bases between. The CDR3 DNA sequence: TGTGCCAGCAGCTTAATCGGAGGCACAGATACGCAGTATTTT. Encoded protein: CASSLIGGTDTQYF.

The chain recombines TRBV5-1 with TRBJ1-1; D uncertain. CDR3 length: 18 amino acids. Trimming removed 0 bases from V and 0 bases from J, with 18 bases in between. Germline values: CDR1 SGHRS, CDR2 YFSETQ. The chain's CDR3 is CASSLGLGTGVMNTEAFF. CDR3 bases: TGCGCCAGCAGCTTGGGCCTGGGAACTGGTGTCATGAACACTGAAGCTTTCTTT.

CDR3 loop: CASSQTGINEQYF. Written as DNA, the CDR3 is TGTGCCAGCAGCCAGACAGGTATCAACGAGCAGTACTTC. V is TRBV27 and J is TRBJ2-7; a possible D gene is TRBD1 (6 bases). Per germline, CDR1 MNHEY and CDR2 SMNVEV (reference sequence). The CDR3 spans 13 residues. Trimming left V 6 bases short and J 5 bases short, with 14 bases between.

The chain recombines TRBV11-1 with TRBJ2-7; 7 bases line up with TRBD1. With V trimmed by 3 bases and J by 0 bases, 5 bases remained unmatched. The CDR3 spans 15 residues. Germline values: CDR1 SGHAT, CDR2 FQDESV (reference sequence). CDR3: CASSLDRYSSYEQYF. CDR3 DNA: TGTGCCAGCAGCTTGGACAGGTATAGCTCCTACGAGCAGTACTTC.

This clone was detected a few times. This rearrangement joins TRBV6-5 to TRBJ1-2; D gene uncertain. The CDR3 is made up of 14 amino acids. Germline-derived CDR1 and CDR2 are MNHEY and SVGAGI. V lost 4 bases to trimming and J lost 5 bases, with 14 bases between them. The CDR3 loop reads CASSLSGSMYGYTF. The CDR3 DNA is TGTGCCAGCAGTTTATCCGGGTCGATGTATGGCTACACCTTC.

This clone was recorded once. V and J are TRBV30 and TRBJ1-1, with unresolved D. The CDR3 is 15 residues long. Germline CDR1 GTSNPN, CDR2 SVGIG (reference sequence). Trimming took off 3 bases at V and 5 bases at J, with 19 bases between the two ends. The CDR3 DNA reads as TGTGCCTGGAGGGGGATGGTGGAGCCTTTAACTGAAGCTTTCTTT. Protein: CAWRGMVEPLTEAFF.

V is TRBV7-9 and J is TRBJ2-1, with D uncertain. V was cut by 5 bases and J by 7 bases, with 9 bases left in between. This CDR3 has 12 amino acids. Germline V gives CDR1 SEHNR, CDR2 FQNEAQ (reference sequence). CDR3 nucleotide sequence: TGTGCCAGCAGCCCAGAAGGGAATGAGCAGTTCTTC. This gives the protein CASSPEGNEQFF.

V and J are TRBV6-5 and TRBJ2-4; the match to TRBD1 covers 8 bases. Germline V CDR1 and CDR2: MNHEY, SVGAGI. The CDR3 totals 14 residues. The junction had 0 bases not matched to a gene; V was cut back by 4 bases and J by 1 base. CDR3: CASSWTGAKNIQYF. The CDR3 DNA is TGTGCCAGCAGTTGGACAGGGGCCAAAAACATTCAGTACTTC.

This sequence joins TRBV11-2 and TRBJ2-1; D gene uncertain. The CDR3 runs to 12 residues. Germline V gene data show CDR1 as SGHAT and CDR2 as FQNNGV. V gave up 2 bases and J gave up 9 bases, with 8 bases separating them. DNA for the CDR3: TGTGCCAGCAGCTTATCTTTGGGTGAGCAGTTCTTC. This encodes CASSLSLGEQFF.

The chain carries TRBV5-5 and TRBJ2-7, with D perhaps matching TRBD2 (6 bases). Germline values: CDR1 SGHKS, CDR2 YYEKEE (reference sequence). The germline V and J ends were trimmed by 2 bases and 7 bases, with 19 bases remaining between them. This CDR3 spans 15 amino acids. CDR3 loop: CASSFTASDVWEQYF. CDR3 coding DNA: TGTGCCAGCAGCTTTACAGCTAGCGACGTCTGGGAGCAGTACTTC.

The V and J genes are TRBV4-1 and TRBJ2-1; no clear D. V was clipped by 4 bases and J by 3 bases, with 4 bases between them. Germline-derived CDR1 and CDR2 are MGHRA and YSYEKL. The CDR3 contains 12 residues. Here the CDR3 reads CASSLNYNEQFF. CDR3 DNA sequence: TGCGCCAGCAGCCTAAACTACAATGAGCAGTTCTTC.

The rearrangement links TRBV30 to TRBJ1-2; unclear D gene. Trimming stripped 4 bases from V and 4 bases from J, with 10 bases between. This CDR3 has 12 amino acids. CDR1 GTSNPN and CDR2 SVGIG come from the germline V gene (reference sequence). DNA of the CDR3: TGTGCCTGGAAGGGTATGGGCTATGGCTACACCTTC. Amino acids: CAWKGMGYGYTF.

The chain is built from TRBV11-3 and TRBJ1-2; D not resolved. CDR3 length: 14 amino acids. Germline V gives CDR1 SGHNT, CDR2 YENEEA. The V end was cut by 3 bases, the J end by 2 bases, with 10 bases between. The DNA of the CDR3 is TGTGCCAGCAGCTTCTCACGGATGAACTATGGCTACACCTTC. Its translation: CASSFSRMNYGYTF.

The chain carries TRBV11-1 and TRBJ1-6; D uncertain. Looked up from germline, CDR1 is SGHAT and CDR2 is FQDESV (reference sequence). This CDR3 spans 14 amino acids. V shed 5 bases and J shed 5 bases, with 10 bases lying between them. CDR3 region: CASSRTGNNSPLHF. For the CDR3, the DNA is TGTGCCAGCAGCCGAACCGGGAATAATTCACCCCTCCACTTT.

The rearrangement uses TRBV5-1 and TRBJ2-5; D ambiguous. The CDR3 is 15 amino acids. Germline-derived CDR1 and CDR2 are SGHRS and YFSETQ. The V and J ends lost 4 bases and 3 bases respectively, with 16 bases between them. The CDR3 sequence: CASSPLPPPEETQYF. Here the CDR3 DNA reads TGCGCCAGCAGCCCCCTCCCCCCCCCAGAAGAGACCCAGTACTTC.